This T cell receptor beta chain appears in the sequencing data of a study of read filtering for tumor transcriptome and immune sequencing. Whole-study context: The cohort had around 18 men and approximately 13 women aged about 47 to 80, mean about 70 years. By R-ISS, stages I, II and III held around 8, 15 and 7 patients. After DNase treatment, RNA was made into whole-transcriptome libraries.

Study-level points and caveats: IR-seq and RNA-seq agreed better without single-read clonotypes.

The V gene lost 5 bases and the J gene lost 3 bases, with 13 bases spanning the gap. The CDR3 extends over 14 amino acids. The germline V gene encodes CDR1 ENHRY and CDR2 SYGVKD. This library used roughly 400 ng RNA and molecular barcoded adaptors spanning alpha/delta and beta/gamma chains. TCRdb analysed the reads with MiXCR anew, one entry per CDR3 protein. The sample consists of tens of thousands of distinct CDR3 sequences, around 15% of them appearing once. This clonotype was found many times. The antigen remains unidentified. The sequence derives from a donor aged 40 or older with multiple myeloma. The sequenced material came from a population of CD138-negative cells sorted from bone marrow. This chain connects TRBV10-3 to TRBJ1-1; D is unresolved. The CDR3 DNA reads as TGTGCCATCAGTCCCGGGCCTACGGACACTGAAGCTTTCTTT. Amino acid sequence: CAISPGPTDTEAFF.